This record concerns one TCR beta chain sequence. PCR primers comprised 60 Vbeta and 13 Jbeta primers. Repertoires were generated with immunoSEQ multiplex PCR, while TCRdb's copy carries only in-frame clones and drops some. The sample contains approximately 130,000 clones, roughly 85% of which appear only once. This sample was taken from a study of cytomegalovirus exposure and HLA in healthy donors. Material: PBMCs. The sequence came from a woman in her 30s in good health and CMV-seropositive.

The CDR3 loop reads CASSAPGGTNEKLFF. The CDR3, as DNA: TGTGCCTCCTCTGCCCCGGGGGGGACTAATGAAAAACTGTTTTTT. The V gene is TRBV6-1, the J gene TRBJ1-4; possibly TRBD1 for D (5 bases). Germline loops: CDR1 MNHNS, CDR2 SASEGT. The V gene lost 11 bases and the J gene lost 2 bases, with 18 bases spanning the gap. The CDR3 consists of 15 residues.